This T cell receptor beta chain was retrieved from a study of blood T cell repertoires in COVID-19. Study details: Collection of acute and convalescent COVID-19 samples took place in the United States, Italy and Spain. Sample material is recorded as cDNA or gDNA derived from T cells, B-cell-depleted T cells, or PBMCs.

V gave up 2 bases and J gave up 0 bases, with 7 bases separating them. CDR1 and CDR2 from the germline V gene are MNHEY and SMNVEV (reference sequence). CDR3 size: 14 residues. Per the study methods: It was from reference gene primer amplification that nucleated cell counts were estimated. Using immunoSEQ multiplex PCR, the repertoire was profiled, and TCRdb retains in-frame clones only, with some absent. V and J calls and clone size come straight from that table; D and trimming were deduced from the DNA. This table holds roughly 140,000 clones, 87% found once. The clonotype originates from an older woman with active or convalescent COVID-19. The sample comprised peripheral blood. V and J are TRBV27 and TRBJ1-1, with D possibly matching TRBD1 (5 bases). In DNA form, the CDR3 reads TGTGCCAGCAGTTTAGGAGGGGTGAACACTGAAGCTTTCTTT. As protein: CASSLGGVNTEAFF.